The 24 T cell receptor beta chains reported below all come from one sample, sequenced in a study of T cell responses to AZD1222 COVID-19 vaccine (dated by TCRdb to the early 2020s). Taken with the paper, the label for time point translates to: baseline before first vaccination. The sample's treatment or condition label, decoded: meningococcal conjugate vaccine given as trial control. Libraries were built with the immunoSEQ multiplex PCR assay. Drawn from immuneACCESS, this table holds only the in-frame rearrangements with V and J called that TCRdb kept. Clones are partly lost; checked studies trace under half to an unresolved V gene and leave the rest unexplained. This sample comprises 80,000 to 90,000 clones, around 90% of them detected only once. The ten largest account for 4% to 6% of the sample. This specimen consisted of peripheral blood, obtained on day 0 of MenACWY control vaccination. These receptors were obtained from an adult in good health.

V and J are TRBV6-5 and TRBJ1-3, with D possibly matching TRBD1 (5 bases). The CDR3 has 13 residues. V was cut by 5 bases and J by 2 bases, with 7 bases left in between. Germline V gene sequence: CDR1 MNHEY, CDR2 SVGAGI. This CDR3 reads CASSRDPGNTIYF. As DNA, the CDR3 is TGTGCCAGCAGTCGGGACCCTGGAAACACCATATATTTT.

The chain couples TRBV6-5 to TRBJ1-4; TRBD1 agrees at 7 bases. CDR1 and CDR2 (germline): MNHEY, SVGAGI. V was pared by 0 bases and J by 2 bases, with 0 bases of the junction left unmatched. CDR3 length: 15 residues. The CDR3 loop is CASSYSTGTNEKLFF. The CDR3 region has the DNA TGTGCCAGCAGTTACTCGACAGGGACTAATGAAAAACTGTTTTTT.

The chain combines TRBV6-2 or TRBV6-3 with TRBJ1-1; D is uncertain. V was pared by 6 bases and J by 3 bases, with 14 bases between. Germline loops: CDR1 MNHEY, CDR2 SVGEGT. The length of the CDR3 is 14 residues. Written as DNA, the CDR3 is TGTGCCAGCAGCAAAGGCAGGTGGGACACTGAAGCTTTCTTT. It yields the protein CASSKGRWDTEAFF.

The V gene is TRBV24-1, the J gene TRBJ2-1; 7 nucleotides line up with TRBD2. This CDR3 spans 14 amino acids. The junction had 7 bases not matched to a gene; V was cut back by 5 bases and J by 7 bases. Germline V lookup: CDR1 KGHDR, CDR2 SFDVKD. For the CDR3, the DNA is TGTGCCACCAGTGCTGTTTGGGGGGGGAATGAGCAGTTCTTC. Its translation is CATSAVWGGNEQFF.

This clone was seen once. The chain uses TRBV15 and TRBJ1-6; D gene unclear. Trimming shortened V by 5 bases and J by 7 bases, and 9 bases separated the two germline ends. There are 13 residues in the CDR3. In germline, CDR1 is LNHNV, CDR2 YYDKDF (reference sequence). The CDR3 here is CATSGSLNSPLHF. CDR3 nucleotides: TGTGCCACCAGCGGGAGCCTAAATTCACCCCTCCACTTT.

The rearrangement joins TRBV10-3 to TRBJ1-1; TRBD1 is a possible D gene (5 bases). Trimming left V 0 bases short and J 11 bases short, with 16 bases between. The CDR3 has 14 residues. Per germline, CDR1 ENHRY and CDR2 SYGVKD. CDR3 residues: CAISESRGVGDAFF. For the CDR3, the DNA is TGTGCCATCAGTGAGTCGAGAGGGGTAGGAGATGCTTTCTTT.

The V gene is TRBV7-2, the J gene TRBJ2-4; 12 bases match TRBD2. CDR1 and CDR2 from the germline V gene are SGHTA and FQGNSA. The CDR3 sequence is 18 residues long. After removal of 5 bases from V and 0 bases from J, the junction contained 8 bases not matched to a gene. The CDR3 nucleotides are TGTGCCAGCAGCGCACTAGCGGGAGGCGGGGTAGCCAAAAACATTCAGTACTTC. This encodes CASSALAGGGVAKNIQYF.

The chain couples TRBV7-3 to TRBJ2-3; no definite D call. This CDR3 spans 14 amino acids. Trimming stripped 2 bases from V and 2 bases from J, with 8 bases between. Germline values: CDR1 SGHTA, CDR2 FQGTGA. The CDR3 loop is CASSLGVFTDTQYF. The CDR3 nucleotides are TGTGCCAGCAGCTTAGGGGTCTTCACAGATACGCAGTATTTT.

The V call is TRBV5-4, the J call TRBJ2-7; 8 bases are shared with TRBD1. The germline V gene encodes CDR1 SGHNT and CDR2 YYREEE (reference sequence). J gave up 6 bases and V 0 bases, and 8 bases lay outside the gene matches. CDR3 length equals 15 residues. This chain's CDR3 is CASSLEAQGAGEQYF. The DNA for the CDR3 is TGTGCCAGCAGCTTGGAGGCCCAGGGGGCAGGCGAGCAGTACTTC.

This CDR3 is CASSWDHSYEQYF. The CDR3 DNA follows: TGTGCCAGCAGTTGGGACCACTCCTACGAGCAGTACTTC. This chain joins TRBV28 and TRBJ2-7; D is tentatively TRBD1 or TRBD2 (5 bases each). Trimming removed 4 bases at V and 0 bases at J, with 7 bases between. In germline, CDR1 is MDHEN, CDR2 SYDVKM. The CDR3 totals 13 residues.

V usage is TRBV6-2 or TRBV6-3 and J usage is TRBJ1-1; TRBD1 agrees at 8 bases. In germline, CDR1 is MNHEY, CDR2 SVGEGT. V gave up 2 bases and J gave up 1 base; unmatched junction bases: 0. The CDR3 contains 14 residues. The CDR3, as DNA: TGTGCCAGCAGTTACGGACAGGGGAACACTGAAGCTTTCTTT. This gives the protein CASSYGQGNTEAFF.

V gene TRBV29-1 combines with J gene TRBJ2-7; D is perhaps TRBD2 (5 bases). Per the germline V gene, CDR1 is SQVTM and CDR2 is ANQGSEA. The CDR3 runs to 12 residues. V shed 5 bases and J shed 6 bases, with 14 bases lying between them. The CDR3 reads CSVSDGEREQYF. The CDR3 coding sequence is TGCAGCGTTTCGGACGGGGAGCGCGAGCAGTACTTC.

In its sample, this clone was seen once. The chain employs TRBV11-2 and TRBJ1-6; D unclear. The ends were cut back, 1 base at V and 6 bases at J, with 10 bases in the middle. This CDR3 is 15 amino acids long. CDR1 is SGHAT, CDR2 FQNNGV, per germline. CDR3 nucleotides: TGTGCCAGCAGCTTAGTCCGCGGAGGTAATTCACCCCTCCACTTT. Translated: CASSLVRGGNSPLHF.

The genes are TRBV5-1 and TRBJ2-3; D is unresolved. Trimming shortened V by 3 bases and J by 3 bases, and 14 bases separated the two germline ends. Germline V CDR1 and CDR2: SGHRS, YFSETQ. CDR3 size: 15 residues. The DNA for the CDR3 is TGCGCCAGCAGCTCGAACGGGTACGAAACAGATACGCAGTATTTT. Translated: CASSSNGYETDTQYF.

V usage is TRBV19 and J usage is TRBJ2-7; 8 bases map to TRBD2. The J segment lost 5 bases and the V segment lost 4 bases, leaving 7 bases of the junction unmatched. There are 14 residues in the CDR3. Germline V gives CDR1 LNHDA, CDR2 SQIVND (reference sequence). CDR3 protein: CASSTAGAVNEQYF. In nucleotides, the CDR3 is TGTGCCAGTAGTACAGCGGGAGCTGTAAACGAGCAGTACTTC.

This clone was seen more than once but under ten times. The CDR3 DNA reads as TGTGCCAGCAGCTCCCAAGGGGAGACCCAGTACTTC. This translates into CASSSQGETQYF. J is TRBJ2-5 and V is TRBV7-9; no reliable D call. The CDR3 extends over 12 amino acids. Trimming pared 4 bases from V and 5 bases from J, leaving 8 bases between. Germline V lookup: CDR1 SEHNR, CDR2 FQNEAQ (reference sequence). The full variable domain, completed using reference TRBV7-9 and TRBJ2-5, is DTGVSQNPRHKITKRGQNVTFRCDPISEHNRLYWYRQTLGQGPEFLTYFQNEAQLEKSRLLSDRFSAERPKGSFSTLEIQRTEQGDSAMYLCASSSQGETQYFGPGTRLLVL.

V gene TRBV2 combines with J gene TRBJ1-5; D is unresolved. Trimming pared 3 bases from V and 0 bases from J, leaving 12 bases between. This CDR3 has 16 amino acids. Germline CDR1 reads SNHLY; CDR2 reads FYNNEI. The CDR3 DNA is TGTGCCAGCAGTGACGGGGAGATCAATAGCAATCAGCCCCAGCATTTT. As protein: CASSDGEINSNQPQHF.

This clone is a singleton in its sample. This chain joins TRBV6-2 or TRBV6-3 and TRBJ1-1; no definite D call. Trimming stripped 6 bases from V and 0 bases from J, with 14 bases between. The CDR3 extends over 15 amino acids. Germline assignment: CDR1 MNHEY and CDR2 SVGEGT. CDR3 protein: CASSQTLGVNTEAFF. CDR3 nucleotides: TGTGCCAGCAGCCAGACTCTCGGGGTGAACACTGAAGCTTTCTTT.

This sequence joins TRBV19 and TRBJ1-5; no clear D. This CDR3 has 14 residues. Germline lookup yields CDR1 LNHDA and CDR2 SQIVND (reference sequence). Trimming took 6 bases from V and 4 from J, leaving 13 bases between them. The CDR3 loop is CASSLSGGNQPQHF. In DNA form, the CDR3 reads TGTGCCAGTAGCCTCTCGGGTGGGAATCAGCCCCAGCATTTT.

The chain couples TRBV7-2 to TRBJ2-2, with D perhaps assigned TRBD1 or TRBD2 (5 bases each). The CDR3 is 15 amino acids. CDR1 is SGHTA, CDR2 FQGNSA, per germline. Trimming took 3 bases from V and 3 from J, leaving 11 bases between them. The CDR3 nucleotides read TGTGCCAGCAGCTTTCAGGGACCGGACACCGGGGAGCTGTTTTTT. This translates into CASSFQGPDTGELFF.

V and J are TRBV15 and TRBJ2-1; possible D gene TRBD2, 5 bases. CDR1 is LNHNV and CDR2 is YYDKDF in the germline V gene (reference sequence). CDR3 length: 12 amino acids. V lost 6 bases and J 9 bases, leaving 12 bases between the germline ends. As DNA, the CDR3 is TGTGCCACCAGGGACCTCACTAGTGAGCAGTTCTTC. Residues: CATRDLTSEQFF. The full variable domain, rest sourced from reference TRBV15 and TRBJ2-1, is DAMVIQNPRYQVTQFGKPVTLSCSQTLNHNVMYWYQQKSSQAPKLLFHYYDKDFNNEADTPDNFQSRRPNTSFCFLDIRSPGLGDTAMYLCATRDLTSEQFFGPGTRLTVL.

The rearrangement uses TRBV7-8 and TRBJ1-1, with 7 bases aligning to TRBD1. The germline CDR1 and CDR2 sequences are SGHVS and FQNEAQ. The trim removed 5 bases at V and 2 bases at J, leaving 2 bases unmatched. The CDR3 spans 13 residues. The CDR3 DNA is TGTGCCAGCAGCCCAGGGGGAAACACTGAAGCTTTCTTT. It is translated as CASSPGGNTEAFF.

V is TRBV28 and J is TRBJ1-4; the D gene is possibly TRBD1 (6 bases). The V end lost 5 bases, the J end lost 10 bases, and 14 bases lay between the germline ends. This CDR3 comprises 13 residues. Germline loops: CDR1 MDHEN, CDR2 SYDVKM. CDR3 residues: CASSTQGDGKLFF. CDR3 in DNA: TGTGCCAGCAGTACACAGGGAGACGGAAAACTGTTTTTT.

The rearrangement uses TRBV27 and TRBJ1-2; D is undetermined. Trimming cost V 0 bases and J 7 bases, with 12 bases left between them. CDR3 length: 14 residues. The germline gives CDR1 MNHEY, CDR2 SMNVEV (reference sequence). The CDR3 reads CASSLSNALLGYTF. DNA of the CDR3: TGTGCCAGCAGTTTATCGAACGCCCTACTTGGCTACACCTTC.